A single sample gave rise to the 8 T cell receptor beta chains below, sequenced in a study of cytomegalovirus exposure and HLA in healthy donors. The PCR employed 60 Vbeta primers together with 13 Jbeta primers. The assay was immunoSEQ multiplex PCR, and TCRdb's table has in-frame clones only and misses some. The profile shows 100,000 to 120,000 clones, over 80% of them singletons. The sequencing input was PBMCs. Every receptor here comes from a man younger than 35 in good health and CMV-seronegative.

V gene TRBV30 combines with J gene TRBJ2-1, with 11 bases lining up with TRBD1. The CDR3 contains 15 residues. The junction had 7 bases not matched to a gene; V was cut back by 2 bases and J by 7 bases. The germline CDR1 and CDR2 sequences are GTSNPN and SVGIG (reference sequence). The CDR3 nucleotides read TGTGCCTGGAGTCCCGGGACAGGGGGGGCGAATGAGCAGTTCTTC. Its protein product is CAWSPGTGGANEQFF. The full variable domain, rest sourced from reference TRBV30 and TRBJ2-1, is SQTIHQWPATLVQPVGSPLSLECTVEGTSNPNLYWYRQAAGRGLQLLFYSVGIGQISSEVPQNLSASRPQDRQFILSSKKLLLSDSGFYLCAWSPGTGGANEQFFGPGTRLTVL.

The chain is built from TRBV28 and TRBJ2-7, with TRBD2 matching 7 bases. V gave up 8 bases and J gave up 2 bases; unmatched junction bases: 6. Germline V gene sequence: CDR1 MDHEN, CDR2 SYDVKM. This CDR3 is 13 amino acids long. In DNA form, the CDR3 reads TGTGCCAGCGGGGGAGGGTCCACCTACGAGCAGTACTTC. Translated, it gives CASGGGSTYEQYF.

The chain couples TRBV7-6 to TRBJ2-5; 8 bases map to TRBD2. Germline loops: CDR1 SGHVS, CDR2 FNYEAQ. This CDR3 contains 17 residues. The junction had 17 bases not matched to a gene; V was cut back by 5 bases and J by 6 bases. The CDR3 DNA sequence: TGTGCCAGCAGCCCCGCCCTGGCGGGAGGTGGCCATCAGACCCAGTACTTC. It yields the protein CASSPALAGGGHQTQYF.

This chain connects TRBV5-1 to TRBJ2-2; D may be TRBD1 (6 bases). Germline CDR1 SGHRS, CDR2 YFSETQ. With 1 base removed from V and 5 bases from J, the gap between germline ends came to 12 bases. The CDR3 sequence is 15 residues long. DNA for the CDR3: TGCGCCAGCAGCTTGACAGGGAGAGGAACCGGGGAGCTGTTTTTT. Translating it yields CASSLTGRGTGELFF.

This clone was seen more than once but under ten times. The chain links TRBV7-9 to TRBJ2-5, with 7 bases lining up with TRBD2. V lost 5 bases and J lost 5; bases outside the gene matches: 14. Germline loops: CDR1 SEHNR, CDR2 FQNEAQ (reference sequence). The CDR3 is 16 amino acids. CDR3 region: CASSRSVSSGGETQYF. In DNA, the CDR3 is TGTGCCAGCAGCCGCTCAGTATCTAGCGGAGGGGAGACCCAGTACTTC.

This clone was seen only once. The gene calls are TRBV6-5 and TRBJ1-1; 7 bases align to TRBD1. The CDR3 consists of 13 residues. The V and J ends lost 6 bases and 7 bases, in that order; junction bases with no gene match: 8. Germline V gene sequence: CDR1 MNHEY, CDR2 SVGAGI. The CDR3 DNA reads TGTGCCAGCAGACTAAGGGGGCATAGTGAAGCTTTCTTT. It is translated as CASRLRGHSEAFF.

The CDR3 reads CASSSFGTGTGNTIYF. The CDR3 DNA sequence: TGTGCCAGCAGTTCCTTTGGGACAGGGACAGGAAACACCATATATTTT. The chain couples TRBV6-5 to TRBJ1-3; 9 positions agree with TRBD1. This CDR3 spans 16 amino acids. J gave up 4 bases and V 4 bases, and 8 bases lay outside the gene matches. Per the germline V gene, CDR1 is MNHEY and CDR2 is SVGAGI.

This chain connects TRBV19 to TRBJ2-7; 8 bases are shared with TRBD1. CDR1 and CDR2 (germline): LNHDA, SQIVND (reference sequence). With V trimmed by 7 bases and J by 3 bases, 5 bases remained unmatched. The CDR3 runs 13 residues. CDR3 DNA: TGTGCCAGTACCACAACAGGGGGCTACGAGCAGTACTTC. This translates into CASTTTGGYEQYF.